The sequence of this T cell receptor beta chain was determined in a study of spatial heterogeneity in lung cancer. Study-wide context: More beta-chain than alpha-chain sequences were consistently detected. Combinations of a unique TCR and a UMI were tallied in raw reads, and on average each appeared more than ten times. The study, taken as a whole, reports: The appearance of ubiquitous expanded tumor TCRs in blood was greater at resection than follow-up.

Details on this clonotype: What it recognizes is unknown.

Described time point: sample taken at primary tumor resection. Material for sequencing was whole RNA from tumor, nontumor lung or frozen PBMC, left unsorted. TCRdb reanalysed the 5' RACE reads using MiXCR and keeps one entry per CDR3 protein. This table holds tens of thousands of distinct CDR3 sequences, approximately 12% found once. The germline gives CDR1 SNHLY, CDR2 FYNNEI. The CDR3 consists of 13 residues. V dropped 8 bases and J dropped 0 bases, with 8 bases sitting between them. The sequence came from a male donor with early-stage non-small cell lung cancer. V gene TRBV2 combines with J gene TRBJ2-1; no clear D gene. Here the sequenced sample was PBMCs, taken at surgery. DNA of the CDR3: TGTGCCAGCCAAAGAAACTCCTACAATGAGCAGTTCTTC. It yields the protein CASQRNSYNEQFF.